The clone carrying this T cell receptor (beta chain) appeared a few times. Its antigen is unidentified. V lost 6 bases and J 8 bases, leaving 16 bases between the germline ends. The CDR3 spans 14 residues. The V gene's germline CDR1 is SGHTA and CDR2 FQGTGA. The beta constant-region primer was an equimolar mix of two oligonucleotides covering TRBC1 and TRBC2. Ligated cDNA was amplified by four rounds of PCR with nested alpha and beta constant-region primers and SP2. The cDNA 3' end received a ligated single-stranded oligonucleotide carrying the SP2 primer and a 12-nucleotide UMI. TCRdb reprocessed the UMI-ligation and nested PCR reads with MiXCR, giving one entry per CDR3 protein. The data hold tens of thousands of distinct CDR3 sequences, with around 10% observed a single time. CD8 T cells were positively selected from what remained after CD4 positive selection. The data derive from a study of naive and memory T cell subsets. The study's findings and limits: Gini index rose across naive, CM, EM and EMRA in CD4 and CD8. Over 85% of naive TCR sequences appeared only once, unlike memory subsets. A few larger clonotypes appeared in naive repertoires, especially CD8, possibly memory cells re-expressing CD45RA.

Sequences were obtained from naive CD4+ T cells from blood. The chain combines TRBV7-3 with TRBJ2-2; D is possibly TRBD2 (6 bases). This TCR was sampled from a human donor in good health. CDR3 region: CASRNPRGRGELFF. CDR3 DNA sequence: TGTGCCAGCAGAAACCCCCGGGGGAGGGGGGAGCTGTTTTTT. The full variable domain, its missing parts supplied by reference TRBV7-3 and TRBJ2-2, is GAGVSQTPSNKVTEKGKYVELRCDPISGHTALYWYRQSLGQGPEFLIYFQGTGAADDSGLPNDRFFAVRPEGSVSTLKIQRTERGDSAVYLCASRNPRGRGELFFGEGSRLTVL.